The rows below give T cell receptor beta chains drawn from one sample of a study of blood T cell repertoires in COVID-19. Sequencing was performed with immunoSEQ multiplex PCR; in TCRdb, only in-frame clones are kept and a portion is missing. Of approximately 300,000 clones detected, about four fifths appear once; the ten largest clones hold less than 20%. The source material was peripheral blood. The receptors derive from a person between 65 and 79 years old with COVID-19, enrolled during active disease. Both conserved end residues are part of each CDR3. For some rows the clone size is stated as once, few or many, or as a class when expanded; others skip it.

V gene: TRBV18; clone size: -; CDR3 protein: CASSRTGGTGNTIYF
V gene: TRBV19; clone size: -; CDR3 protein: CASSRGSEAFF
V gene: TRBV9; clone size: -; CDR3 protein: CASSSRLAGGRGPDTQYF
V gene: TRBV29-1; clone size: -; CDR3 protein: CSVEGQGSTDTQYF
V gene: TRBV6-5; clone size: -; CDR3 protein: CATGNTGELFF
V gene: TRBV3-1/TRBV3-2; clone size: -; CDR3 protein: CASSQRQGGMGGEQYF
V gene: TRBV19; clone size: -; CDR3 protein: CASSIDPTGGTAFF
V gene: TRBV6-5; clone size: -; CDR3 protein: CASRLRGDSLYEQYF
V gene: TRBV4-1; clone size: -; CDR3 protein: CASSQVGTGELFF
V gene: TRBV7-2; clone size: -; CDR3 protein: CASSLGLNTGELFF
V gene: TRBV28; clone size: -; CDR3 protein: CASSRRYTEGYTF
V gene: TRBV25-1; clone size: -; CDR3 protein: CASSDLTGGYGYTF
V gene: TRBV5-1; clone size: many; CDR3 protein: CASSLGGYSTEAFF
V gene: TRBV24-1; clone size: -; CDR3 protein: CATTRGAQTEAFF
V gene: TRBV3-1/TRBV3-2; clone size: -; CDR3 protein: CASSQLSTSLFTDTQYF
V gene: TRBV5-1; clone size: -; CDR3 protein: CASSLRQVVLNTEAFF
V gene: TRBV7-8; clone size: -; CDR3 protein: CASNQGADTQYF
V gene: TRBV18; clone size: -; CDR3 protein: CASSPTNQPQHF
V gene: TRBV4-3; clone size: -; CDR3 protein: CASSQVDSEYYEQYF
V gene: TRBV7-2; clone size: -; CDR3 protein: CASSLRGDLYNEQFF
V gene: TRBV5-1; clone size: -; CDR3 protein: CASSLGGLGQGASGANVLTF
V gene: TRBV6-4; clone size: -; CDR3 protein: CASSHGGDGELFF
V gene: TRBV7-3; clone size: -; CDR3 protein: CASSLSQWNEQFF
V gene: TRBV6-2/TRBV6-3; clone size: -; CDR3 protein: CASSLGGLQETQYF
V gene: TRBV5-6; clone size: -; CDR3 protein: CASSLDPDRGRTRGYTF